These 2 T cell receptor beta chains were sequenced from one sample in a study of shared T cell receptors in the human thymus (dated by TCRdb to 2020 to 2023). Libraries were constructed by the immunoSEQ multiplex PCR assay. Held by TCRdb, this immuneACCESS table contains in-frame sequences only and omits some clones. Under half of the omission traces to an unresolved V gene where checked; the cause of the rest is unknown. The sample table contains 600,000 or so clones; only one count was recorded for around 87% of them. Jointly, the top ten make up approximately 0.0097% of the sample. The sample also formed part of further work on human thymus T cells.

Sequenced sample: thymocytes. Every receptor here comes from a boy under three years old with a congenital heart defect. Donor details come from another sample of the same person, matched by shared clones.

In DNA form, the CDR3 reads TGTGCCAGCAGTGTCAGGTCGAACACTGAAGCTTTCTTT. It is translated as CASSVRSNTEAFF. The chain carries TRBV6-1 and TRBJ1-1, with D uncertain. Trimming cost V 4 bases and J 1 base, with 7 bases left between them. The germline V gene has CDR1 MNHNS and CDR2 SASEGT. The CDR3 is made up of 13 amino acids.

The V and J genes are TRBV11-3 and TRBJ2-1; 8 bases are a match to TRBD2. The CDR3 extends over 15 amino acids. Germline CDR1 is SGHNT and CDR2 is YENEEA. The junction had 6 bases not matched to a gene; V was cut back by 3 bases and J by 5 bases. The CDR3 sequence: CASSFREGGDNEQFF. The CDR3 bases are TGTGCCAGCAGCTTTCGGGAGGGGGGGGACAATGAGCAGTTCTTC.